This entry features one T cell receptor (beta chain) sequence. The data are from a study of blood T cell repertoires in COVID-19. V lost 9 bases to trimming and J lost 4 bases; unmatched junction nucleotides: 3. This CDR3 is built from 13 residues. The germline CDR1 and CDR2 sequences are SGHTA and FQGTGA. Original methodology: Amplifying reference gene primers gave estimates of nucleated cell counts. TCRdb keeps only in-frame clones here, not all; method: immunoSEQ multiplex PCR. V and J calls and clone size are given by that table; D and trimming were obtained from the DNA. The repertoire holds over 300,000 clones, with more than 70% as singletons.

The clonotype originates from a woman between 50 and 59 years old with acute or convalescent COVID-19. The V and J genes are TRBV7-3 and TRBJ2-1; 10 bases map to TRBD2. The sequencing sample was made of peripheral blood. CDR3 sequence (DNA): TGTGCCAGTGGGACTAGCGTGTACAATGAGCAGTTCTTC. Amino acids: CASGTSVYNEQFF.